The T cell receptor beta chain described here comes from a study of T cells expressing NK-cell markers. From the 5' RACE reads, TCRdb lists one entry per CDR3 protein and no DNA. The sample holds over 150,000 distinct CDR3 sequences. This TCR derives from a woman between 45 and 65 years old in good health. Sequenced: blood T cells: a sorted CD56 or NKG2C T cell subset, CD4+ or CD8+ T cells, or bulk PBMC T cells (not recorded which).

The CDR3 protein is CASSLGAPQGPQHF. This chain uses TRBV12-3 or TRBV12-4 with TRBJ1-5. CDR3 length: 14 residues.